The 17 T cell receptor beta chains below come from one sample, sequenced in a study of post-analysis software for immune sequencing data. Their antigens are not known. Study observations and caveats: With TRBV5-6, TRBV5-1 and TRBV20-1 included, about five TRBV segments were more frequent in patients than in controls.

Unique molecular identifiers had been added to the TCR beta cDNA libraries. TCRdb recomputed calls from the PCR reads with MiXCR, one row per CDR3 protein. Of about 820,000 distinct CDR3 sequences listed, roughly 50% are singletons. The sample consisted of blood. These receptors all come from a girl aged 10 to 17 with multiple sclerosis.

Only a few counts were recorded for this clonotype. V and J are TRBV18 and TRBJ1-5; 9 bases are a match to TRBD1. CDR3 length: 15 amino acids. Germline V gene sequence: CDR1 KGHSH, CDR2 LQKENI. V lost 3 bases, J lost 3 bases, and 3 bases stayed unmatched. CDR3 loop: CASSPGTGNNQPQHF. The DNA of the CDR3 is TGTGCCAGCTCACCGGGGACAGGGAACAATCAGCCCCAGCATTTT.

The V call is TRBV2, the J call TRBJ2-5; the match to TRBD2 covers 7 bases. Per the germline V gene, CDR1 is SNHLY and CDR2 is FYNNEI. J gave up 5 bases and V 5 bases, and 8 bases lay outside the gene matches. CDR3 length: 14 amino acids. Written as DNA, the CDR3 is TGTGCCAGCAGTCACGGGGGGATAGGGGAGACCCAGTACTTC. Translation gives CASSHGGIGETQYF.

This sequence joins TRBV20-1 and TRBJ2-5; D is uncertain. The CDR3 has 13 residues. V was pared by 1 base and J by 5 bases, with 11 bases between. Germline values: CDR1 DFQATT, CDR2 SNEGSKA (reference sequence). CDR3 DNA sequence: TGCAGTGCTAGAGCCCCACCTGGGGAGACCCAGTACTTC. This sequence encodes CSARAPPGETQYF.

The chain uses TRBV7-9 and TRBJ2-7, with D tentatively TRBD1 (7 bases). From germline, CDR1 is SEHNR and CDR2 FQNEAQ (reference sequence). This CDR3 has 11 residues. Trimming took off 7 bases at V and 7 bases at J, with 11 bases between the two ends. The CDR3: CASTQGGEQYF. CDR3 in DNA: TGTGCCAGCACCCAGGGGGGAGAGCAGTACTTC.

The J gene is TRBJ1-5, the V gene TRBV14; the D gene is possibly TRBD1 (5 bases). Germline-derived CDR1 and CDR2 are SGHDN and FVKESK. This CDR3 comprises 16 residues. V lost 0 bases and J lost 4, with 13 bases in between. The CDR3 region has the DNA TGTGCCAGCAGCCAAGACGGGTGGGGGATAAATCAGCCCCAGCATTTT. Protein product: CASSQDGWGINQPQHF.

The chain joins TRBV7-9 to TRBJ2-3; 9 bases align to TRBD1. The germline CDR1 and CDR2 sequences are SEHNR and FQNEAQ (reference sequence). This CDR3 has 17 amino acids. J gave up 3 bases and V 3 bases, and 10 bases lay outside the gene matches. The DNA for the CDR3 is TGTGCCAGCAGCTTCCCGCCGGGGACAGGGTCGACAGATACGCAGTATTTT. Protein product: CASSFPPGTGSTDTQYF.

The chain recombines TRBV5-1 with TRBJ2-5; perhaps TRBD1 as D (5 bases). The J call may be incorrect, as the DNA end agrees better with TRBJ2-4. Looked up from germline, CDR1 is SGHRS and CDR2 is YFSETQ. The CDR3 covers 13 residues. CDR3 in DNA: TGCGCCAGCAGCTTGGACAGGAGAAACATTCAGTACTTC. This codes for CASSLDRRNIQYF.

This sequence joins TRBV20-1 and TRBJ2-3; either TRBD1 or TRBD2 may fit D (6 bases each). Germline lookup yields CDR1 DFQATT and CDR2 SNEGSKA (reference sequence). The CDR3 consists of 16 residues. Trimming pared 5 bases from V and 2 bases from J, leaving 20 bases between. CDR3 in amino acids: CSAGGPDGLNTDTQYF. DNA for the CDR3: TGCAGTGCTGGGGGGCCGGACGGGTTAAACACAGATACGCAGTATTTT.

The CDR3 bases are TGCGCCAGCAGCTTATCAACAGGGGGCAGCTATGGCTACACCTTC. Amino acids: CASSLSTGGSYGYTF. This chain connects TRBV5-1 to TRBJ1-2; 9 bases align to TRBD1. The CDR3 contains 15 residues. Germline-derived CDR1 and CDR2 are SGHRS and YFSETQ. With V trimmed by 2 bases and J by 4 bases, 6 bases remained unmatched.

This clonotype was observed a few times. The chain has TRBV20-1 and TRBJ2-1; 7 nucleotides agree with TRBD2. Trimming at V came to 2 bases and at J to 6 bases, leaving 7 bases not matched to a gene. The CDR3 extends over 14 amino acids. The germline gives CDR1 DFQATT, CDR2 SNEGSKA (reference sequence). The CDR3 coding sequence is TGCAGTGCTAGACCCGGACTAGGGCGCAATGAGCAGTTCTTC. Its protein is CSARPGLGRNEQFF.

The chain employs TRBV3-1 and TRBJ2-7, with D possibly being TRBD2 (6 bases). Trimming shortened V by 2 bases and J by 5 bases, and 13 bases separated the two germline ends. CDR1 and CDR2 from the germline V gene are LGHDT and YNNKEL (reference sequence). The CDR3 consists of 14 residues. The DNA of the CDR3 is TGTGCCAGCAGCCAAAATCGCGGGGCCCACGAGCAGTACTTC. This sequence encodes CASSQNRGAHEQYF.

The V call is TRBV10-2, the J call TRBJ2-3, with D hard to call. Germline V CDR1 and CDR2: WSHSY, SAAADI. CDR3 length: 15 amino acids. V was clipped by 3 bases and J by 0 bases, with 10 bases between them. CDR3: CASSDRVSSTDTQYF. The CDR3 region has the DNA TGCGCCAGCAGTGATAGGGTGTCTAGCACAGATACGCAGTATTTT.

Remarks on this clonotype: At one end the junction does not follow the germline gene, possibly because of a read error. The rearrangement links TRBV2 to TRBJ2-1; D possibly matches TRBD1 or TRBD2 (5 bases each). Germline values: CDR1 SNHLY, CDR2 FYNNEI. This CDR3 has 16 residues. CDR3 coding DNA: TGTGCTAGCAGCTGGACCGGGACCGGCACCTACAATGAGCAGTTCTTC. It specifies CASSWTGTGTYNEQFF.

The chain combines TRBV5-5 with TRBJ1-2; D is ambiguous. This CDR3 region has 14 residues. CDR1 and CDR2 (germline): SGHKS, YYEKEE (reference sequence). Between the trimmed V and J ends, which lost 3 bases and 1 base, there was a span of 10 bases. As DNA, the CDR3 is TGTGCCAGCAGCTGGGAAGGCGATAACTATGGCTACACCTTC. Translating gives CASSWEGDNYGYTF.

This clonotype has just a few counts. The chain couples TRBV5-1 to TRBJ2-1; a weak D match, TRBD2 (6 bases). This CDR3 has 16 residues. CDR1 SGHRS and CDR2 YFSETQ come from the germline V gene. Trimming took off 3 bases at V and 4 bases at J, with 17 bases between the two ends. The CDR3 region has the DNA TGCGCCAGCAGCTCCGAACCGGCGGGGCTATACAATGAGCAGTTCTTC. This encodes CASSSEPAGLYNEQFF.

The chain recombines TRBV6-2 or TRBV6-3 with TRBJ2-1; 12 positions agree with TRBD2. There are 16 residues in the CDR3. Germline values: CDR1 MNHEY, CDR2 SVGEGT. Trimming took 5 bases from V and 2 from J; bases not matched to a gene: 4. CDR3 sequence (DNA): TGTGCCAGCAGTACGGGACTAGCGGGTACCTACAATGAGCAGTTCTTC. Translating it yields CASSTGLAGTYNEQFF.

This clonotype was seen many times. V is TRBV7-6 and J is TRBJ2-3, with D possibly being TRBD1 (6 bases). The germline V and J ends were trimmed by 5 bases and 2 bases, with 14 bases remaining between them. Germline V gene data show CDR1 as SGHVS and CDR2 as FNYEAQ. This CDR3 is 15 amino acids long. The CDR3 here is CASSPGHLSTDTQYF. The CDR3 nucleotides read TGTGCCAGCAGCCCGGGACATCTCTCCACAGATACGCAGTATTTT. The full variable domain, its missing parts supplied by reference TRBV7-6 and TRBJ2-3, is GAGVSQSPRYKVTKRGQDVALRCDPISGHVSLYWYRQALGQGPEFLTYFNYEAQQDKSGLPNDRFSAERPEGSISTLTIQRTEQRDSAMYRCASSPGHLSTDTQYFGPGTRLTVL.